This T cell receptor (beta chain) was identified in a study of vaccination and CD4 T cells after COVID-19. The CDR3 extends over 14 amino acids. J was trimmed by 3 bases and V by 8 bases; bases with no gene match: 9. The sample's treatment: approximately 11-day PBMC culture with coronavirus spike peptide pools or control peptides (ViraFEST assay). The collection of CD4+ T cells from the unexposed donor took place before the COVID-19 pandemic (2011-2018). Worth noting for this clonotype: The antigen is unknown.

Sequenced with the Oncomine TCR Beta short-read assay was DNA taken from cultured CD4+ T cells. A single record per CDR3 protein comes from TCRdb applying MiXCR to the PCR reads. The sample includes about 7,000 distinct CDR3 sequences, about half of them seen just once. This chain links TRBV12-3 or TRBV12-4 with TRBJ1-2, with 7 nucleotides matching TRBD1. Source material: CD4+ T cells from blood, cultured in vitro. The TCR comes from a human donor in good health. The CDR3 nucleotides are TGTGCCAGCGCTCTAGGACAGGACTACTATGGCTACACCTTC. It is translated as CASALGQDYYGYTF.